The rows below give T cell receptor beta chains drawn from one sample of a study of T cell responses to AZD1222 COVID-19 vaccine. Here immunoSEQ multiplex PCR was the method, and the copy in TCRdb shows in-frame clones only, minus some. This table has 90,000 to 110,000 clones, 70% to 90% appearing once. The sequences come from peripheral blood, collected on day 0 of MenACWY control vaccination. Receptor source: an adult in good health. Each CDR3 is given with its conserved first and last residue. D genes are given only for firm matches. Size is stated for part of the rows, as once, few or many counts, or as a class when the clone is expanded.

.,.,TRBV10-3,TRBJ1-2,CAISESPTIPSTSYTF,TGTGCCATCAGTGAGTCCCCCACTATCCCCTCCACGAGCTACACCTTC
.,.,TRBV28,TRBJ1-5,CASSLTGLKRINQPQHF,TGTGCCAGCAGTTTAACGGGGCTCAAACGAATAAATCAGCCCCAGCATTTT
TRBD2,once,TRBV5-5,TRBJ2-1,CASSLVMTSGPNNEQFF,TGTGCCAGCAGCTTGGTCATGACTAGCGGACCAAACAATGAGCAGTTCTTC
.,.,TRBV4-1,TRBJ1-2,CASSQEVQGEGYTF,TGCGCCAGCAGCCAAGAGGTCCAGGGTGAGGGCTACACCTTC
.,once,TRBV28,TRBJ1-5,CASSFERDQPQHF,TGTGCCAGCAGTTTTGAGAGGGATCAGCCCCAGCATTTT
TRBD2,.,TRBV11-2,TRBJ2-7,CASSLGLAGVEQYF,TGTGCCAGCAGCCTCGGACTAGCGGGAGTCGAGCAGTACTTC
TRBD2,.,TRBV27,TRBJ2-5,CASRNSGRGGTQYF,TGTGCCAGCAGGAATAGCGGGAGGGGGGGGACCCAGTACTTC
TRBD2,.,TRBV5-4,TRBJ2-7,CASSLSGGAYEQYF,TGTGCCAGCAGCTTGTCGGGAGGAGCCTACGAGCAGTACTTC
.,.,TRBV9,TRBJ1-2,CASSPRQSPNYGYTF,TGTGCCAGCAGCCCCCGGCAGTCCCCTAACTATGGCTACACCTTC
TRBD2,.,TRBV27,TRBJ2-7,CASSLAGESYEQYF,TGTGCCAGCAGCCTAGCGGGAGAGAGCTACGAGCAGTACTTC
.,once,TRBV7-3,TRBJ2-3,CASSPAGIADTQYF,TGTGCCAGCAGCCCCGCGGGGATAGCAGATACGCAGTATTTT
.,.,TRBV23-1,TRBJ1-1,CASSQRGGTNTEAFF,TGCGCCAGCAGTCAACGCGGGGGGACAAACACTGAAGCTTTCTTT
.,.,TRBV11-2,TRBJ1-2,CASSNYVGQGANYGYTF,.
.,.,TRBV7-9,TRBJ2-7,CASSPSGSAHEQYF,TGTGCCAGCAGCCCCAGTGGATCCGCCCACGAGCAGTACTTC
.,.,TRBV21-1,TRBJ1-5,CASSVGQPQHF,TGTGCCAGCAGCGTGGGACAGCCCCAGCATTTT
TRBD2,few,TRBV6-1,TRBJ2-3,CASSGGTSGNPDTQYF,TGTGCCAGCAGTGGGGGGACTAGCGGGAACCCAGATACGCAGTATTTT
.,.,TRBV20-1,TRBJ1-2,CSANGYTF,TGCAGTGCTAACGGCTACACCTTC
TRBD2,.,TRBV28,TRBJ2-7,CASSFRWGGTYEQYF,TGTGCCAGCAGTTTTCGGTGGGGGGGTACCTACGAGCAGTACTTC
.,.,TRBV6-1,TRBJ1-2,CASSESSRGWPVLQLSGYTF,TGTGCCAGCAGTGAATCCTCTAGGGGGTGGCCGGTACTCCAACTCAGTGGCTACACCTTC
TRBD1,.,TRBV7-3,TRBJ2-1,CASSLSLGGTGEGEQFF,TGTGCCAGCAGCTTAAGTCTCGGCGGGACAGGGGAGGGTGAGCAGTTCTTC
.,.,TRBV28,TRBJ2-2,CASSFRPNTGELFF,TGTGCCAGCAGTTTCCGGCCAAACACCGGGGAGCTGTTTTTT
.,.,TRBV6-5,TRBJ1-1,CASNEHLGTEAFF,TGTGCCAGCAACGAACACTTAGGCACTGAAGCTTTCTTT
.,.,TRBV5-4,TRBJ1-1,CASSLNRQLVAEAFF,TGTGCCAGCAGCTTGAACAGACAGCTCGTCGCTGAAGCTTTCTTT
TRBD1,.,TRBV18,TRBJ2-6,CASSQTGTAVSGANVLTF,TGTGCCAGCTCACAAACCGGGACAGCCGTCTCTGGGGCCAACGTCCTGACTTTC
.,.,TRBV5-1,TRBJ2-7,CASSLVGGPFFSYEQYF,TGCGCCAGCAGCTTGGTAGGAGGACCGTTCTTCTCCTACGAGCAGTACTTC
TRBD2,.,TRBV7-9,TRBJ2-7,CASSLALGGYLRSYEQYF,TGTGCCAGCAGCTTAGCCTTGGGGGGGTATTTACGCTCCTACGAGCAGTACTTC
.,.,TRBV27,TRBJ2-7,CASSAIPGAFSYEQYF,TGTGCCAGCAGTGCCATCCCCGGGGCCTTCTCCTACGAGCAGTACTTC
.,.,TRBV5-1,TRBJ1-2,CASSLVPGHAAGYTF,TGCGCCAGCAGCTTGGTCCCGGGACATGCGGCAGGCTACACCTTC
.,.,TRBV28,TRBJ1-1,CASSSVGYTEAFF,TGTGCCAGCAGTTCCGTAGGGTACACTGAAGCTTTCTTT
.,.,TRBV7-8,TRBJ2-1,CASSRIRGQADEQFF,TGTGCCAGCAGCCGAATTCGGGGCCAAGCGGATGAGCAGTTCTTC
TRBD1,.,TRBV5-1,TRBJ2-3,CASSLGQGPDTQYF,TGCGCCAGCAGCCTCGGACAGGGCCCAGATACGCAGTATTTT
TRBD1,.,TRBV7-9,TRBJ1-6,CASSPQTGTLSPLHF,TGTGCCAGCAGCCCCCAGACAGGGACTCTTTCACCCCTCCACTTT
.,.,TRBV4-2,TRBJ2-7,CASSQDSGVSEQYF,TGTGCCAGCAGCCAAGATTCGGGGGTAAGCGAGCAGTACTTC
TRBD1,.,TRBV5-4,TRBJ1-2,CASSYGGGFNYGYTF,TGTGCCAGCAGCTATGGAGGGGGCTTTAACTATGGCTACACCTTC
TRBD1,.,TRBV19,TRBJ1-6,CASSATPTGDGSPLHF,TGTGCCAGTAGTGCCACTCCTACAGGGGATGGTTCACCCCTCCACTTT
.,.,TRBV28,TRBJ1-5,CASSPRGSFSNQPQHF,TGTGCCAGCTCCCCCCGGGGGAGCTTCAGCAATCAGCCCCAGCATTTT
.,.,TRBV6-5,TRBJ2-5,CASSYSTGIQETQYF,TGTGCCAGCAGTTACTCAACCGGGATCCAAGAGACCCAGTACTTC
.,.,TRBV7-3,TRBJ2-5,CASSSNETQYF,TGTGCCAGCAGCTCCAACGAGACCCAGTACTTC
.,.,TRBV2,TRBJ1-1,CASSESNTEAFF,TGTGCCAGCAGTGAAAGCAACACTGAAGCTTTCTTT
.,.,TRBV28,TRBJ2-7,CASSLERVRSYEQYF,TGTGCCAGCAGTTTGGAAAGGGTGCGCTCCTACGAGCAGTACTTC
.,few,TRBV28,TRBJ2-1,CASWTRGVPGNEQFF,TGTGCCAGCTGGACCAGGGGGGTCCCTGGGAATGAGCAGTTCTTC
.,.,TRBV30,TRBJ1-1,CAWSVGWVWAFF,TGTGCCTGGAGTGTAGGTTGGGTGTGGGCTTTCTTT
TRBD2,.,TRBV10-3,TRBJ2-1,CAIRGLALNEQFF,TGTGCCATCAGAGGACTAGCTCTAAATGAGCAGTTCTTC
.,.,TRBV18,TRBJ1-2,CASSPPARGGIDGYTF,TGTGCCAGCTCACCACCTGCCCGCGGGGGAATAGATGGCTACACCTTC
.,once,TRBV28,TRBJ1-5,CASSLFGGSGNQPQHF,TGTGCCAGCAGTTTATTTGGGGGAAGTGGTAATCAGCCCCAGCATTTT
TRBD1,.,TRBV28,TRBJ1-2,CASSLPAGGGYGYTF,TGTGCCAGCAGTTTACCTGCAGGGGGGGGCTATGGCTACACCTTC
.,.,TRBV28,TRBJ1-2,CASSFAGTDYGYTF,TGTGCCAGCAGCTTCGCTGGGACGGACTATGGCTACACCTTC
TRBD1,.,TRBV4-2,TRBJ1-6,CASSHPGQGTLNSPLHF,TGTGCCAGCAGCCACCCGGGACAGGGGACCCTTAATTCACCCCTCCACTTT
TRBD2,.,TRBV7-2,TRBJ2-3,CASSLLAGSRDTQYF,TGTGCCAGCAGCCTACTAGCGGGATCACGAGATACGCAGTATTTT
.,.,TRBV12-3/TRBV12-4,TRBJ1-4,CASTRTGKLFF,TGTGCCAGCACCCGCACTGGAAAACTGTTTTTT
TRBD1,.,TRBV19,TRBJ1-1,CASRRDRGTEAFF,TGTGCCAGTAGACGGGACAGGGGGACTGAAGCTTTCTTT
TRBD1,.,TRBV19,TRBJ1-2,CASSFRQGNYGYTF,TGTGCCAGTAGTTTTCGACAGGGTAACTATGGCTACACCTTC